This entry describes one TCR beta chain. This sample was taken from a study of blood T cell repertoires in COVID-19. Per the original methods: Counts of nucleated cells, estimated from reference gene primer amplification, were obtained. The assay was immunoSEQ multiplex PCR, and TCRdb's table has in-frame clones only and misses some. The V and J calls and the clone size are those of that table, but D and trimming were determined from the DNA. The profile covers approximately 240,000 clones, with approximately 83% appearing a single time and around 5.9% taken by the ten largest. CDR1 LGHDT and CDR2 YNNKEL come from the germline V gene (reference sequence). Trimming removed 1 base from V and 6 bases from J, with 12 bases in between. The CDR3 length is 14 residues.

The origin of this receptor is a human donor in a cohort sampled during active COVID-19. The genes are TRBV3-1 (or the pseudogene TRBV3-2) and TRBJ1-2, with a weak D call TRBD1 (6 bases). Sample: peripheral blood. CDR3 protein: CASSQAGVLNGYTF. The CDR3 DNA is TGTGCCAGCAGCCAAGCAGGGGTTCTGAATGGCTACACCTTC.